This TCR beta chain was found in a study of OX40 agonist ivuxolimab in advanced cancers. For the wider study: The costimulatory receptor OX40 (CD134) was targeted by ivuxolimab, a fully human IgG2 agonistic monoclonal antibody. Intravenous ivuxolimab was administered to patients every 2 weeks at six dose levels: 0.01, 0.1, 0.3, 1.5, 3 and 10 mg/kg. Among the roughly 54 dose-escalation patients, roughly 20 had hepatocellular carcinoma, about 15 melanoma, 9 renal cell carcinoma and 9 head and neck cancer. The dose-escalation cohort was 82.7% male with a mean age of about 54 years, ranging from roughly 20 to 80. Prior anti-PD-1, anti-PD-L1 or anti-CTLA-4 therapy was permitted, and checkpoint inhibitors had been received by less than 45% of dose-escalation patients. Partial responses occurred in three dose-escalation patients, of whom one had hepatocellular carcinoma and two had cutaneous melanoma. The point of sequencing TCRbeta in the periphery was to test whether ivuxolimab changed TCR sequence diversity and drove clonal T-cell expansion. The paper reports the monotherapy dose-escalation portion (N = 52 patients) of the phase I ivuxolimab trial. Study-wide findings and limitations: After ivuxolimab, more expanded clones were found on average in CD8+ T cells than in CD4+ T cells. Low levels of normalized T-cell clonal expansion were also seen in some patients who did not respond. In the 0.1-3.0 mg/kg groups, partial responders were among the patients with the lowest normalized peripheral clonal expansion, particularly in CD8+ T cells. Which antigens the clonally expanded peripheral T cells were specific for was not determined. At doses from 0.1 to 3.0 mg/kg, clonal expansion was seen in both CD4+ and CD8+ blood T cells between baseline and week 6.

Unmatched junction bases come to 4, with V trimmed by 5 bases and J by 1 base. The CDR3, from cysteine to phenylalanine, totals 15 residues. Kept here is only the CDR3 DNA, which spans 45 bases and is read in frame from base 1. CDR1 and CDR2 are drawn from the germline V gene (reference sequence): MNHEY, SMNVEV. The trial excluded patients who had a history of autoimmune disease or were on systemic immunosuppression. Peripheral blood for TCR sequencing was collected from all dose cohorts at baseline, on cycle 4 day 1, and on cycle 7 day 1. Samples came from an open-label, multicenter, first-in-human phase I dose-escalation trial of ivuxolimab. Adults with locally advanced or metastatic melanoma, renal cell, hepatocellular, or head and neck squamous cell carcinoma were enrolled in the trial. Before TCR sequencing, CD4+ T cells and CD8+ T cells were sorted from peripheral blood as separate populations.

In the case of this clone: Its antigen is unknown. No base-level quality is on record; no much larger clone is a single base apart.

Genomic DNA was extracted from sorted cells for sequencing of the TCRbeta CDR3 region. The immunoSEQ Assay was used to sequence the TCRbeta CDR3 regions. Not all clones reach the TCRdb copy of this immuneACCESS table, which keeps in-frame sequences only. Checked studies attribute under half of the gap to unresolved V genes and leave the rest unexplained. In all, the sample holds tens of thousands of clones, and roughly 88% of those were seen once. Approximately 1.8% of the sample rests with the top ten. The TCR sequence derives from an adult with an advanced solid tumor such as melanoma, head and neck, liver or kidney cancer. The sequence links TRBV27 to TRBJ2-2; 7 bases in the middle match TRBD1. The sequencing here drew on CD4+ or CD8+ T cells sorted from blood, taken in a trial of the OX40 agonist ivuxolimab. The CDR3: CASSPGTVNTGELFF. The nucleotide sequence is TGTGCCAGCAGTCCCGGGACAGTGAACACCGGGGAGCTGTTTTTT.